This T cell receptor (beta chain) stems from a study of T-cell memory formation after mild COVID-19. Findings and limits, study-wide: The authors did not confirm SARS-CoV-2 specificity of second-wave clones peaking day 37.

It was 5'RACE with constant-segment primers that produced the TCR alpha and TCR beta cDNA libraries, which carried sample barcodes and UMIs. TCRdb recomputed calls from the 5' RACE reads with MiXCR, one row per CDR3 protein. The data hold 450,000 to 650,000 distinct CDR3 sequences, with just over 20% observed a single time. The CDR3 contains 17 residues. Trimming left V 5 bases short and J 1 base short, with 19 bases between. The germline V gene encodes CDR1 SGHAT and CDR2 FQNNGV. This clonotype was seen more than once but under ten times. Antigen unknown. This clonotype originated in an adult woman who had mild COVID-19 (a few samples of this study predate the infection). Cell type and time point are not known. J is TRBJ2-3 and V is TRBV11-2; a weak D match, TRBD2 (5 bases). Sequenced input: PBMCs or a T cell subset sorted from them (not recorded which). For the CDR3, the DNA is TGTGCCAGCAGCCCCGATCCCCCGACTACTGGCACAGATACGCAGTATTTT. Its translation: CASSPDPPTTGTDTQYF.